This T cell receptor beta chain comes out of a study of blood T cell repertoires in COVID-19. Overall study: There were acute and convalescent COVID-19 samples, and they came from the United States, Italy and Spain. Nucleic acid was either cDNA or gDNA, and it came from T cells, B-cell-depleted T cells, or PBMCs.

The germline V gene has CDR1 MGHRA and CDR2 YSYEKL. Trimming cost V 4 bases and J 5 bases, with 14 bases left between them. CDR3 length: 15 residues. Using immunoSEQ multiplex PCR, the repertoire was profiled, and TCRdb retains in-frame clones only, with some absent. The sample comprises some 74,000 clones, 83% of which are singletons, and around 43% rests with the top ten. This sequence joins TRBV4-1 and TRBJ2-2; perhaps TRBD2 as D (5 bases). Material: peripheral blood. This sequence was found in a man of 80 years or more with acute or convalescent COVID-19. CDR3 sequence (DNA): TGCGCCAGCAGCCTCGCGACGGGGATTACCGGGGAGCTGTTTTTT. Amino acids: CASSLATGITGELFF.